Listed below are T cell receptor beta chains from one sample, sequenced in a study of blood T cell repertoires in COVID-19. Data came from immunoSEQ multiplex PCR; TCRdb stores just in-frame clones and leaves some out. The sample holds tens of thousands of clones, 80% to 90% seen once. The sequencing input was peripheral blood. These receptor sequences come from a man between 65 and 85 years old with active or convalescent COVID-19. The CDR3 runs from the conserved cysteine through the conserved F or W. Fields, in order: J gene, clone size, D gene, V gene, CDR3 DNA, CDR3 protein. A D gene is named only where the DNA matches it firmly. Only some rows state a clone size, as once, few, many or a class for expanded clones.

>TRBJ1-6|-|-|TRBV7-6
TGTGCCAGCAGTTCCCGGGGAGGGCGAGGTGATTCACCCCTCCACTTT
CASSSRGGRGDSPLHF
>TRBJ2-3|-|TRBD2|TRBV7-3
TGTGCCAGCAGCTTAATGGCTAGCGGGTACACAGATACGCAGTATTTT
CASSLMASGYTDTQYF
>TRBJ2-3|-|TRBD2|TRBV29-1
TGCAGCGTTTCCGACAGCCTAGCGGTCCGGGCAGATACGCAGTATTTT
CSVSDSLAVRADTQYF
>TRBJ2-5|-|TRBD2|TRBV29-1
TGCAGCGTTGACGGGGGGGAGACCCAGTACTTC
CSVDGGETQYF
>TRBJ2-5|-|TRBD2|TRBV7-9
TGTGCCAGCAGGTCGACTAGCGGGAGGGCCTGGGAGACCCAGTACTTC
CASRSTSGRAWETQYF
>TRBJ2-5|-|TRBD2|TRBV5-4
TGTGCCAGCAGTTTTAAGCGGGATCAAGAGACCCAGTACTTC
CASSFKRDQETQYF
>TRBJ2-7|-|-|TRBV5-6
TGTGCCAGCAGCCCCCCGTGGGGCCGTACTAACTACGAGCAGTACTTC
CASSPPWGRTNYEQYF
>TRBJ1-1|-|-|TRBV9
TGTGCCAGCAGCGTAGAAAGCATGAACACTGAAGCTTTCTTT
CASSVESMNTEAFF
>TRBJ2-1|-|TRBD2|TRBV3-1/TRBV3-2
TGTGCCAGCAGTTGGGCTAGCGGGAGAGATTGGAATGAGCAGTTCTTC
CASSWASGRDWNEQFF
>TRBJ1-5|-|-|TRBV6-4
TGTGCCAGCAGCAACCGGGTCTATGACTACCGATATCAGCCCCAGCATTTT
CASSNRVYDYRYQPQHF
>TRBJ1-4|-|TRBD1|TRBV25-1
TGTGCCAGCTCGCGGGACAGGCCTTTTTTGAATGAAAAACTGTTTTTT
CASSRDRPFLNEKLFF
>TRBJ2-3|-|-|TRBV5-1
TGCGCCAGCAGTCCCCTTCCAGATACGCAGTATTTT
CASSPLPDTQYF
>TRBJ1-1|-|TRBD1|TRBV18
TGTGCCAGCTCACCACGGGACAGGGCGAACACTGAAGCTTTCTTT
CASSPRDRANTEAFF
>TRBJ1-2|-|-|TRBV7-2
TGTGCCAGCAGCTTTTCACCGGACTATGGCTACACCTTC
CASSFSPDYGYTF
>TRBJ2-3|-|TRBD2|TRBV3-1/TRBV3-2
TGTGCCAGCAGCCAAGAGGCCGCGGGACTAGCGGGAGGGCAGGCAGATACGCAGTATTTT
CASSQEAAGLAGGQADTQYF
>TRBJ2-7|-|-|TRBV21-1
TGTGCCAGCAGCAAAATGGAGCGGGAGATTTACGAGCAGTACTTC
CASSKMEREIYEQYF
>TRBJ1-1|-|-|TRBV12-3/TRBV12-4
TGTGCCAGCAGTTTTCTGACTGAAGCTTTCTTT
CASSFLTEAFF
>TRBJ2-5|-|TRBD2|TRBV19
TGTGCCAGTAGGACAACTAGCGCGAGCCAAGAGACCCAGTACTTC
CASRTTSASQETQYF
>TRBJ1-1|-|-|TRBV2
TGTGCCAGCAGTGAGGTTACGGGGATGAACACTGAAGCTTTCTTT
CASSEVTGMNTEAFF
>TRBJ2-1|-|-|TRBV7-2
TGTGCCAGCAGCTCCGGATTGAGCGGCAATGAGCAGTTCTTC
CASSSGLSGNEQFF
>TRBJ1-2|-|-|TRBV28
TGTGCCAGCAGTCGTCCCGGAGTGGGTGGCTACACCTTC
CASSRPGVGGYTF
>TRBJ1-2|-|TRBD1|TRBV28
TGTGCCAGCAGTTTGACAGGGGGAATTTATGGCTACACCTTC
CASSLTGGIYGYTF
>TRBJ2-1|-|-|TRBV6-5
TGTGCCAGCAGTTACCGGCAGGCGGGGCATAATGAGCAGTTCTTC
CASSYRQAGHNEQFF
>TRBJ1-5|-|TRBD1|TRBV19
TGTGCCAGTAGTCCCGACAGGGGTCAGCCCCAGCATTTT
CASSPDRGQPQHF
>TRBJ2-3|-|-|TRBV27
TGTGCCAGCAGTTCCTCGATCTCCGAGTTGTTTTCGACAGATACGCAGTATTTT
CASSSSISELFSTDTQYF
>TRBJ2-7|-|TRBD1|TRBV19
TGTGCCAGTAGTATAACGACGGGACAGGGCCTTTACGAGCAGTACTTC
CASSITTGQGLYEQYF
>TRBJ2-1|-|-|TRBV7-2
TGTGCCAGCAGCTTAGTTTCCGACTCCCACAATGAGCAGTTCTTC
CASSLVSDSHNEQFF
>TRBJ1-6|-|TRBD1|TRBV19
TGTGCCAGTAGGACAGGGCGAGCGAGGAATTCACCCCTCCACTTT
CASRTGRARNSPLHF
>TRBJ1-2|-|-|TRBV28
TGTGCCAGCAGTTTGATAAGGAGTATTAACTATGGCTACACCTTC
CASSLIRSINYGYTF
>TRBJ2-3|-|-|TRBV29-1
TGCAGCGTTCAGACAGATACGCAGTATTTT
CSVQTDTQYF
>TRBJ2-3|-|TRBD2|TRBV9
TGTGCCAGCGGGAGCGGGAGGACAGATACGCAGTATTTT
CASGSGRTDTQYF
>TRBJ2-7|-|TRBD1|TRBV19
TGTGCCAGTAGTACGGGACAGGGACCCTACGAGCAGTACTTC
CASSTGQGPYEQYF
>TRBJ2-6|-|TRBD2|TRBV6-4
TGTGCCAGCAGTGGTACTAGCGGGGGCTCTGGGGCCAACGTCCTGACTTTC
CASSGTSGGSGANVLTF
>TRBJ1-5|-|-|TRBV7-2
TGTGCCAGCAGCCCAATGAGCAATCAGCCCCAGCATTTT
CASSPMSNQPQHF
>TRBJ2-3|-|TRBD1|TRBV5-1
TGCGCCAGCAGCTCCAGTGGGCAGGGGGCAGATACGCAGTATTTT
CASSSSGQGADTQYF
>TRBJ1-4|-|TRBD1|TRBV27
TGTGCCAGCAGTGATCAGGGGGCCACTAATGAAAAACTGTTTTTT
CASSDQGATNEKLFF
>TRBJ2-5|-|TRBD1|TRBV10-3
TGTGCCATCAGTGATTCAGGGGGCCAGAGAGAGACCCAGTACTTC
CAISDSGGQRETQYF
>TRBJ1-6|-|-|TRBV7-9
TGTGCCACAGGGCCCAATTCACCCCTCCACTTT
CATGPNSPLHF
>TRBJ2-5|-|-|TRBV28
TGTGCCAGCAGTTTACAGGGCCGGTTGGAGACCCAGTACTTC
CASSLQGRLETQYF
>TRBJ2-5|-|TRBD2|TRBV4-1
TGCGCCAGCAGCCCTAGCGGGACGATGGAGACCCAGTACTTC
CASSPSGTMETQYF
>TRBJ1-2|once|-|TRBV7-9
TGTGCCAGCGGAGCGGGAGCTAACTATGGCTACACCTTC
CASGAGANYGYTF
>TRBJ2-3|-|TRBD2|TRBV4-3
TGCGCCAGCAGCCGATACATGGGGACTAGCGGATTCACAGATACGCAGTATTTT
CASSRYMGTSGFTDTQYF
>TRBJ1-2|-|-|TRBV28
TGTGCCAGCAGTCCCCCTTTTGTAGATGGCTACACCTTC
CASSPPFVDGYTF